These T cell receptor beta chains were read from a single sample in a study of siplizumab effects on memory and regulatory T cells. Here immunoSEQ multiplex PCR was the method, and the copy in TCRdb shows in-frame clones only, minus some. The repertoire holds over 85,000 clones, with just under 95% as singletons. The sample consisted of CD4+ T cells sorted from blood. The origin of the receptors is a human donor in good health. The CDR3 runs from the conserved cysteine through the conserved F or W. Fields, in order: clone size, D gene, J gene, V gene, CDR3 DNA, CDR3 protein. The D gene is left open where the match is weak. Not all rows give a size; the values are once, few, many and, for expanded clones, a class.

once | . | TRBJ2-5 | TRBV6-1 | TGTGCCAGCAGTGAAGGTGCCACGCCGGAGACCCAGTACTTC | CASSEGATPETQYF
. | . | TRBJ2-1 | TRBV18 | TGTGCCAGCTCACCAACCCGGGAAGTGTACAATGAGCAGTTCTTC | CASSPTREVYNEQFF
. | . | TRBJ2-1 | TRBV18 | TGTGCCAGCTCACCACCCGCCGCCAGGGGCAATGAGCAGTTCTTC | CASSPPAARGNEQFF
. | . | TRBJ2-3 | TRBV2 | TGTGCCAGCCGGCCGCTCACAGATACGCAGTATTTT | CASRPLTDTQYF
. | . | TRBJ2-2 | TRBV25-1 | TGTGCCAGCAGTGATCCCAGTCGCACCGGGGAGCTGTTTTTT | CASSDPSRTGELFF
. | . | TRBJ1-6 | TRBV4-1 | TGCGCCAGCAGCCAAAGAAGGGGGACACAGAATTCACCCCTCCACTTT | CASSQRRGTQNSPLHF
. | . | TRBJ2-5 | TRBV29-1 | TGCAGCGCGCCAACAGAGGGGGGGGATACCCAGTACTTC | CSAPTEGGDTQYF
. | . | TRBJ2-5 | TRBV2 | TGTGCCAGCACCCTATTAGAGACCCAGTACTTC | CASTLLETQYF
once | . | TRBJ2-7 | TRBV7-3 | TGTGCCAGCAGCTTAACTTCGATGTACCAGGACACGGTATACTTC | CASSLTSMYQDTVYF
. | . | TRBJ2-5 | TRBV2 | TGTGCCAGCAGTAATCCCCCGGGGGAGACCCAGTACTTC | CASSNPPGETQYF
. | . | TRBJ2-3 | TRBV11-3 | TGTGCCAGCAGCTCCGGGTGGGATACGCAGTATTTT | CASSSGWDTQYF
once | . | TRBJ1-5 | TRBV27 | TGTGCCAGCAGTTTAGAAGGTTTCGAACAGCCCCAGCATTTT | CASSLEGFEQPQHF
. | TRBD1 | TRBJ2-7 | TRBV6-5 | TGTGCCAGCAGACCCCGGGACAGCGAGCAGTACTTC | CASRPRDSEQYF
. | . | TRBJ2-1 | TRBV28 | TGTGCCAGCAGTTTAAATTCGTACAATGAGCAGTTCTTC | CASSLNSYNEQFF
. | . | TRBJ2-5 | TRBV11-1 | TGTGCCAGCAGCTTAGTATGGGGGGATCAAGAGACCCAGTACTTC | CASSLVWGDQETQYF
. | TRBD2 | TRBJ2-3 | TRBV7-8 | TGTGCCAGCAGCCCCGAACTAGCGGGGGAATATACGCAGTATTTT | CASSPELAGEYTQYF
. | TRBD1 | TRBJ2-7 | TRBV6-5 | TGTGCCAGCAGTCGCGACAGGGATCCCACCTACGAGCAGTACTTC | CASSRDRDPTYEQYF
. | TRBD2 | TRBJ2-7 | TRBV10-3 | TGTGCCATCAGTGCGGCTAGCGGGTCTTACGAGCAGTACTTC | CAISAASGSYEQYF
few | TRBD2 | TRBJ2-6 | TRBV9 | TGTGCCAGCAGCGAGCCGGGGGGGCTAGCGGGCCACTCTGGGGCCAACGTCCTGACTTTC | CASSEPGGLAGHSGANVLTF
. | TRBD2 | TRBJ2-1 | TRBV2 | TGTGCCAGCAGTAACCAGCGGGACCCCAATGAGCAGTTCTTC | CASSNQRDPNEQFF
. | TRBD1 | TRBJ2-2 | TRBV6-1 | TGTGCCAGCAGGGGGACAGGCCTTACCGGGGAGCTGTTTTTT | CASRGTGLTGELFF
. | . | TRBJ2-3 | TRBV18 | TGTGCCAGCTCACCCGCTCGCACAGATACGCAGTATTTT | CASSPARTDTQYF
. | TRBD2 | TRBJ2-5 | TRBV7-2 | TGTGCCAGCAGCTTAGCGGGAGGGGAGACCCAGTACTTC | CASSLAGGETQYF
. | . | TRBJ2-7 | TRBV4-1 | TGCGCCAGCAGCCAAGAAGGCGGGATCGGGTTCCGCGAGCAGTACTTC | CASSQEGGIGFREQYF
. | . | TRBJ1-2 | TRBV7-2 | TGTGCCAGCAGCTCCGGGACACACTATGGCTACACCTTC | CASSSGTHYGYTF
. | . | TRBJ2-2 | TRBV29-1 | TGCAGCTCACGACAGAACACCGGGGAGCTGTTTTTT | CSSRQNTGELFF
. | TRBD2 | TRBJ2-7 | TRBV5-1 | TGCGCCAGCAGCTTGGTATTAGCGGGAGTTCCCCACGAGCAGTACTTC | CASSLVLAGVPHEQYF
. | . | TRBJ1-2 | TRBV27 | TGTGCCAGCAGAGGACAGTCCTATGGCTACACCTTC | CASRGQSYGYTF
. | . | TRBJ1-5 | TRBV10-3 | TGTGCCATCAGGGGAGACAGCAATCAGCCCCAGCATTTT | CAIRGDSNQPQHF
. | . | TRBJ1-2 | TRBV5-6 | TGTGCCAGCAGCTTGAGTGCGCTAAACTATGGCTACACCTTC | CASSLSALNYGYTF
. | . | TRBJ2-2 | TRBV6-5 | TGTGCCAGCAGCCGGTCCACCGGGGAGCTGTTTTTT | CASSRSTGELFF
. | . | TRBJ2-7 | TRBV4-1 | TGCGCCAGCAGCGGGAGAGGTGGGTACGAGCAGTACTTC | CASSGRGGYEQYF
. | . | TRBJ1-4 | TRBV30 | TGTGCCTGGAGTAGACAGAGCAATGAAAAACTGTTTTTT | CAWSRQSNEKLFF
. | . | TRBJ2-1 | TRBV5-1 | TGCGCCAGCAGCTTGACGGGGGAGAACTACAATGAGCAGTTCTTC | CASSLTGENYNEQFF
. | TRBD1 | TRBJ1-5 | TRBV18 | TGTGCCAGCTCAGCAGGACAGGCCGGGGATCAGCCCCAGCATTTT | CASSAGQAGDQPQHF
. | TRBD1 | TRBJ2-7 | TRBV19 | TGTGCCAGTGGCAGGGGGTTTTCCTACGAGCAGTACTTC | CASGRGFSYEQYF
. | TRBD2 | TRBJ2-3 | TRBV6-1 | TGTGCCATCGTTACTAGCGGCCCCATAAATACGCAGTATTTT | CAIVTSGPINTQYF
. | . | TRBJ2-5 | TRBV6-1 | TGTGCCAGCAGCCCTCTGCAGAAAGAGACCCAGTACTTC | CASSPLQKETQYF
. | TRBD1 | TRBJ2-7 | TRBV28 | TGTGCCAGCAGCCCGGGACAGACTTACGAGCAGTACTTC | CASSPGQTYEQYF
. | . | TRBJ1-4 | TRBV6-1 | TGTGCCAGCAACCGGGGTATTGCATCGGAAAAACTGTTTTTT | CASNRGIASEKLFF
. | . | TRBJ2-7 | TRBV2 | TGTGCCAGCAGTGGTGTAGCACGAAAATTCGGGAGCTCCTACGAGCAGTACTTC | CASSGVARKFGSSYEQYF
. | . | TRBJ2-1 | TRBV7-3 | TGTGCCAGCAGCTATCAAGCCTCGGGGCGCAATGAGCAGTTCTTC | CASSYQASGRNEQFF
. | TRBD2 | TRBJ2-3 | TRBV25-1 | TGTGCCAGCAGTGATGCCGTCCCCGGGACTAGGCCAGATACGCAGTATTTT | CASSDAVPGTRPDTQYF
. | TRBD1 | TRBJ1-2 | TRBV25-1 | TGTGCCAGCAGCAGACAGGGTAGTAAGGGCTACACCTTC | CASSRQGSKGYTF
. | TRBD1 | TRBJ1-4 | TRBV2 | TGTGCCAGCAGGGGACAGGGCGGGTTTAATGAAAAACTGTTTTTT | CASRGQGGFNEKLFF
. | . | TRBJ2-3 | TRBV5-6 | TGTGCCAGCAGCCCCCTGGGACCTAGCACAGATACGCAGTATTTT | CASSPLGPSTDTQYF
few | TRBD1 | TRBJ2-5 | TRBV29-1 | TGCAGCGTTGAAAAGACAGGGCCGGAGACCCAGTACTTC | CSVEKTGPETQYF
. | . | TRBJ2-1 | TRBV15 | TGTGCCACCAGCAGAGAACGGCCCCCACAGAATGAGCAGTTCTTC | CATSRERPPQNEQFF
. | TRBD2 | TRBJ2-3 | TRBV5-1 | TGCGCCAGCACCTTGAGCGGGGGGGACACAGATACGCAGTATTTT | CASTLSGGDTDTQYF
. | . | TRBJ2-1 | TRBV30 | TGTGCCTGGGAAACATACAATGAGCAGTTCTTC | CAWETYNEQFF
. | . | TRBJ2-6 | TRBV7-9 | TGTGCCAGCAGCTTAGACAGGCAGGCTGGGGCCAACGTCCTGACTTTC | CASSLDRQAGANVLTF
. | . | TRBJ2-7 | TRBV10-1 | TGCGCCAGCAGTGAGGGGGGTGAACGTAGCTACGAGCAGTACTTC | CASSEGGERSYEQYF
. | TRBD2 | TRBJ2-3 | TRBV2 | TGTGCCAGCAAGGAGGGAGGGAGAGATACGCAGTATTTT | CASKEGGRDTQYF
once | TRBD1 | TRBJ2-2 | TRBV7-9 | TGTGCCAGCAGCTTAGGGACAGGGGGATGGACCGGGGAGCTGTTTTTT | CASSLGTGGWTGELFF
once | . | TRBJ1-2 | TRBV11-1 | TGTGCCAGCAGCTTAGAGGGGGTCGGCTACACCTTC | CASSLEGVGYTF
. | TRBD2 | TRBJ2-3 | TRBV16 | TGTGCCAGCAGCCACGAGGGACTAGCGGTCACAGATACGCAGTATTTT | CASSHEGLAVTDTQYF
. | . | TRBJ2-5 | TRBV11-3 | TGTGCCAGCAGCTTAGAGTCGTCGGGTAGGGAGACCCAGTACTTC | CASSLESSGRETQYF
. | . | TRBJ1-2 | TRBV5-6 | TGTGCCAGCAGCGCCAGGGGAGGGGACTATGGCTACACCTTC | CASSARGGDYGYTF
. | TRBD2 | TRBJ2-7 | TRBV27 | TGTGCCAGCAGTTTTAGCGGGAAGAGCTACGAGCAGTACTTC | CASSFSGKSYEQYF
. | TRBD1 | TRBJ1-2 | TRBV5-1 | TGCGCCAGCAGCTTGGAGGGCAGGGGGCACCGGGGCTACACCTTC | CASSLEGRGHRGYTF